This is a list of T cell receptor beta chains from one sample in a study of T cell repertoires in cytomegalovirus infection. The antigens for these receptors are not known. TCRdb fed the reads into MiXCR, producing one record per CDR3 protein. This sample yields approximately 340,000 distinct CDR3 sequences, of which 25% to 30% are seen a single time; around 18% belongs to the top ten. This sample comprised cultured PBMCs, obtained from culture after CMV antigen stimulation. The origin of the receptors is a human donor in good health (CMV status not recorded). Some clones in this sample may be carry-over from other donors' samples. The CDR3 runs from the conserved cysteine through the conserved F or W. Fields, in order: J gene, D gene, V gene, clone size, CDR3 DNA, CDR3 protein. A D gene is named only where the DNA matches it firmly. Rows give clone size only sometimes, using once, few, many, or a class for an expanded clone.

J gene: TRBJ2-3; D gene: TRBD2; V gene: TRBV12-3/TRBV12-4; clone size: few; CDR3 DNA: TGTGCCAGCCGATTCCCGGGTAGCGGGGGGGCTGATACGCAGTATTTT; CDR3 protein: CASRFPGSGGADTQYF
J gene: TRBJ1-5; D gene: TRBD1; V gene: TRBV6-1; clone size: NA; CDR3 DNA: TGTGCCAGCGGTGACAGGGGAATCAATCAGCCCCAGCATTTT; CDR3 protein: CASGDRGINQPQHF
J gene: TRBJ2-3; D gene: NA; V gene: TRBV25-1; clone size: NA; CDR3 DNA: TGTGCCAGCAGTCAATCAGGATGGGATACGCAGTATTTT; CDR3 protein: CASSQSGWDTQYF
J gene: TRBJ1-1; D gene: TRBD1; V gene: TRBV19; clone size: NA; CDR3 DNA: TGTGCCAGTAGTCGGACCCGGACAGGGCTGAAGACTGAAGCTTTCTTT; CDR3 protein: CASSRTRTGLKTEAFF
J gene: TRBJ2-7; D gene: NA; V gene: TRBV27; clone size: few; CDR3 DNA: TGTGCCAGCAGTTTAACCAGGGTCAACGAGCAGTACTTC; CDR3 protein: CASSLTRVNEQYF
J gene: TRBJ2-7; D gene: NA; V gene: TRBV7-8; clone size: few; CDR3 DNA: TGTGCCAGCAGCTTAGGGTGGGGACAACTGAACTACGAGCAGTACTTC; CDR3 protein: CASSLGWGQLNYEQYF
J gene: TRBJ1-2; D gene: NA; V gene: TRBV27; clone size: NA; CDR3 DNA: TGTGCCAGTGGAGAGACGCAGGGTAACCACTATGGCTACACCTTC; CDR3 protein: CASGETQGNHYGYTF
J gene: TRBJ2-7; D gene: NA; V gene: TRBV11-3; clone size: few; CDR3 DNA: TGTGCCAGCAGCGAGGAAGGTCGGAACCCCGAGCAGTACTTC; CDR3 protein: CASSEEGRNPEQYF
J gene: TRBJ2-1; D gene: TRBD2; V gene: TRBV5-8; clone size: few; CDR3 DNA: TGTGCCAGCAGGAGCGGGGGGGCCGGGAATGAGCAGTTCTTC; CDR3 protein: CASRSGGAGNEQFF
J gene: TRBJ2-5; D gene: NA; V gene: TRBV12-3/TRBV12-4; clone size: NA; CDR3 DNA: NA; CDR3 protein: CASSTSTGEETQYF
J gene: TRBJ2-7; D gene: TRBD1; V gene: TRBV27; clone size: few; CDR3 DNA: TGTGCCAGCAGTAAAGGGGGCAGGTTGGACGAGCAGTACTTC; CDR3 protein: CASSKGGRLDEQYF
J gene: TRBJ2-7; D gene: TRBD1; V gene: TRBV7-6; clone size: NA; CDR3 DNA: TGTGCCAGCAGCGCCCGACAGGGGGCGCGGAACGAGCAGTACTTC; CDR3 protein: CASSARQGARNEQYF
J gene: TRBJ1-5; D gene: TRBD1; V gene: TRBV7-9; clone size: once; CDR3 DNA: TGTGCCAGCAGCTTAGGAGGGACAGGGGGAAGCAATCAGCCCCAGCATTTT; CDR3 protein: CASSLGGTGGSNQPQHF
J gene: TRBJ1-1; D gene: NA; V gene: TRBV20-1; clone size: NA; CDR3 DNA: TGCAGTGCTAGAGATCTCGACCCTCGGGGGCCTGAAGCTTTCTTT; CDR3 protein: CSARDLDPRGPEAFF
J gene: TRBJ2-1; D gene: TRBD1; V gene: TRBV7-2; clone size: few; CDR3 DNA: TGTGCCAGCAGCGCAGATCCTCCCGGGACAGGGAACAATGAGCAGTTCTTC; CDR3 protein: CASSADPPGTGNNEQFF
J gene: TRBJ2-1; D gene: NA; V gene: TRBV3-1; clone size: few; CDR3 DNA: TGTGCCAGCAGCCAAGTGGGCGGCAACTCCTACAATGAGCAGTTCTTC; CDR3 protein: CASSQVGGNSYNEQFF
J gene: TRBJ2-3; D gene: NA; V gene: TRBV11-2; clone size: many; CDR3 DNA: TGTGCCAGCAGCCTATCCCCCCGGCTAGCTAGGGCAGATACGCAGTATTTT; CDR3 protein: CASSLSPRLARADTQYF
J gene: TRBJ2-7; D gene: NA; V gene: TRBV28; clone size: few; CDR3 DNA: TGTGCCAGCAGTTTAGGGCAGGGTGTTTCTTTC; CDR3 protein: CASSLGQGVSF
J gene: TRBJ2-5; D gene: NA; V gene: TRBV6-8; clone size: few; CDR3 DNA: TGTGCCAGCACGAGGACTCTCTCCCCAGAGACCCAGTACTTC; CDR3 protein: CASTRTLSPETQYF
J gene: TRBJ1-5; D gene: TRBD1; V gene: TRBV12-3/TRBV12-4; clone size: few; CDR3 DNA: TGTGCCAGCAGTCTCGCCTTGACAGGGGATCAGCCCCAGCATTTT; CDR3 protein: CASSLALTGDQPQHF
J gene: TRBJ2-3; D gene: TRBD2; V gene: TRBV7-2; clone size: many; CDR3 DNA: TGTGCCAGCAGCTTAGCGCTGGAGGGTAGCGGGGTGCCTTGGAATACGCAGTATTTT; CDR3 protein: CASSLALEGSGVPWNTQYF
J gene: TRBJ2-1; D gene: NA; V gene: TRBV18; clone size: few; CDR3 DNA: TGTGCCAGCTCACCTCCGGGGAGCTCCTACAATGAGCAGTTCTTC; CDR3 protein: CASSPPGSSYNEQFF
J gene: TRBJ2-3; D gene: NA; V gene: TRBV2; clone size: NA; CDR3 DNA: TGTGCCAGCAGTGAAAATATGCGCACAGATACGCAGTATTTT; CDR3 protein: CASSENMRTDTQYF
J gene: TRBJ2-3; D gene: NA; V gene: TRBV3-1; clone size: NA; CDR3 DNA: TGTGCCAGCAGCCAACAGGCCAGCACAGATACGCAGTATTTT; CDR3 protein: CASSQQASTDTQYF
J gene: TRBJ1-4; D gene: NA; V gene: TRBV11-2; clone size: few; CDR3 DNA: TGTGCCAGCAGCCTCTCCCCCTTGAAACTGTTTTTT; CDR3 protein: CASSLSPLKLFF
J gene: TRBJ2-7; D gene: TRBD1; V gene: TRBV28; clone size: few; CDR3 DNA: TGTGCCAGCAGTTTTTCAGGGGGTTCGTCTAACTCCTACGAGCAGTACTTC; CDR3 protein: CASSFSGGSSNSYEQYF
J gene: TRBJ1-2; D gene: NA; V gene: TRBV7-2; clone size: many; CDR3 DNA: TGTGCCAGCAGCCCAGGGGAGGGTAGGAGCTACACCTTC; CDR3 protein: CASSPGEGRSYTF
J gene: TRBJ2-7; D gene: TRBD1; V gene: TRBV18; clone size: few; CDR3 DNA: TGTGCCAGCTCACCTGACCCCGGGGACAGGGGTTACGAGCAGTACTTC; CDR3 protein: CASSPDPGDRGYEQYF
J gene: TRBJ2-7; D gene: NA; V gene: TRBV7-9; clone size: medium-sized; CDR3 DNA: TGTGCCAGCAGCTCAGTCCCTTCCGACTCCTACGAGCAGTACTTC; CDR3 protein: CASSSVPSDSYEQYF
J gene: TRBJ1-4; D gene: NA; V gene: TRBV6-6; clone size: NA; CDR3 DNA: TGTGCCAGCAGTTACGGCGCCAGGGGCAGTGAAAAACTGTTTTTT; CDR3 protein: CASSYGARGSEKLFF
J gene: TRBJ2-5; D gene: TRBD2; V gene: TRBV7-2; clone size: many; CDR3 DNA: TGTGCCAGCAGCTTAGGGGGGGGAGAGACCCAGTACTTC; CDR3 protein: CASSLGGGETQYF
J gene: TRBJ2-7; D gene: TRBD2; V gene: TRBV7-3; clone size: NA; CDR3 DNA: TGTGCCAGCAGCTTATCGGGAGGGGGTATCTACGAGCAGTACTTC; CDR3 protein: CASSLSGGGIYEQYF
J gene: TRBJ1-3; D gene: NA; V gene: TRBV7-3; clone size: NA; CDR3 DNA: TGTGCCAGCAGCCGGGACGGAACCTCTGGAAACACCATATATTTT; CDR3 protein: CASSRDGTSGNTIYF
J gene: TRBJ2-1; D gene: NA; V gene: TRBV20-1; clone size: NA; CDR3 DNA: TGCAGTGCTAGAGCGGGGGCCCGAATATTCTACAATGAGCAGTTCTTC; CDR3 protein: CSARAGARIFYNEQFF
J gene: TRBJ1-1; D gene: TRBD1; V gene: TRBV28; clone size: few; CDR3 DNA: TGTGCCAGCAGCGACAGGGTATTTAGTGAAGCTTTCTTT; CDR3 protein: CASSDRVFSEAFF
J gene: TRBJ2-7; D gene: NA; V gene: TRBV10-3; clone size: few; CDR3 DNA: TGTGCCATCAGTGAAATCACCGAGCAGTACTTC; CDR3 protein: CAISEITEQYF
J gene: TRBJ2-7; D gene: TRBD1; V gene: TRBV7-3; clone size: NA; CDR3 DNA: TGTGCCAGCAGCTTAATCGACAGGGAAGGCTACGAGCAGTACTTC; CDR3 protein: CASSLIDREGYEQYF
J gene: TRBJ2-3; D gene: NA; V gene: TRBV28; clone size: NA; CDR3 DNA: TGTGCCAGCAGTCCCCCGCATAATGTGGATACGCAGTATTTT; CDR3 protein: CASSPPHNVDTQYF
J gene: TRBJ2-1; D gene: TRBD2; V gene: TRBV10-3; clone size: NA; CDR3 DNA: TGTGCCATCAGTGAGTCGGGGGTAGCGGGAACCACCTACAATGAGCAGTTCTTC; CDR3 protein: CAISESGVAGTTYNEQFF
J gene: TRBJ2-1; D gene: TRBD2; V gene: TRBV7-2; clone size: NA; CDR3 DNA: TGTGCCAGCAGCCGGACTAGCGGGTGGAGCTCCTACAATGAGCAGTTCTTC; CDR3 protein: CASSRTSGWSSYNEQFF
J gene: TRBJ1-3; D gene: NA; V gene: TRBV25-1; clone size: NA; CDR3 DNA: TGTGCCAGCAGTGAGGGCAGGGCTGGAAACACCATATATTTT; CDR3 protein: CASSEGRAGNTIYF
J gene: TRBJ1-1; D gene: TRBD1; V gene: TRBV4-3; clone size: NA; CDR3 DNA: TGCGCCAGCCTCGACAGGGTCGCTTTCTTT; CDR3 protein: CASLDRVAFF
J gene: TRBJ2-7; D gene: TRBD2; V gene: TRBV19; clone size: few; CDR3 DNA: TGTGCCAGTAGTATTGTTAGCGGGAACGACGAGCAGTACTTC; CDR3 protein: CASSIVSGNDEQYF
J gene: TRBJ2-2; D gene: NA; V gene: TRBV4-1; clone size: many; CDR3 DNA: TGCGCCAGCAGCCAACTAAACACCGGGGAGCTGTTTTTT; CDR3 protein: CASSQLNTGELFF
J gene: TRBJ1-2; D gene: NA; V gene: TRBV20-1; clone size: few; CDR3 DNA: TGCAGTGCTAGTGGGGGATTCTATGGCTACACCTTC; CDR3 protein: CSASGGFYGYTF
J gene: TRBJ1-2; D gene: TRBD1; V gene: TRBV7-8; clone size: NA; CDR3 DNA: TGTGCCAGCAGCCGACGGCAGGGGGAACGGGGCTACACCTTC; CDR3 protein: CASSRRQGERGYTF